The present T cell receptor beta chain was sequenced within a study of T-cell reconstitution after alpha-beta-depleted transplantation in children. Study conclusions and caveats: Newly produced T cells mostly accounted for T-cell counts and diversity one year post-transplant.

The CDR3 spans 13 residues. The V end was cut by 2 bases, the J end by 6 bases, with 10 bases between. Per the germline V gene, CDR1 is ENHRY and CDR2 is SYGVKD. This clonotype was counted many times. Its antigen is unidentified. Unique molecular identifiers were incorporated when the TCRbeta library was constructed. Each CDR3 protein gets one entry after TCRdb re-called the PCR reads with MiXCR. The profile covers about 440,000 distinct CDR3 sequences, with over 40% appearing a single time and under 30% taken by the ten largest. The rearrangement links TRBV10-3 to TRBJ1-1, with unresolved D. The origin of this receptor is a girl aged 2-10 years with aplastic anemia, due to receive a stem cell transplant. Sequenced here: PBMCs, sampled before TCRalphabeta/CD19-depleted stem cell transplant. The CDR3 bases are TGTGCCATCAGTGAGGGAAACGTGGCTGAAGCTTTCTTT. Translating it yields CAISEGNVAEAFF.